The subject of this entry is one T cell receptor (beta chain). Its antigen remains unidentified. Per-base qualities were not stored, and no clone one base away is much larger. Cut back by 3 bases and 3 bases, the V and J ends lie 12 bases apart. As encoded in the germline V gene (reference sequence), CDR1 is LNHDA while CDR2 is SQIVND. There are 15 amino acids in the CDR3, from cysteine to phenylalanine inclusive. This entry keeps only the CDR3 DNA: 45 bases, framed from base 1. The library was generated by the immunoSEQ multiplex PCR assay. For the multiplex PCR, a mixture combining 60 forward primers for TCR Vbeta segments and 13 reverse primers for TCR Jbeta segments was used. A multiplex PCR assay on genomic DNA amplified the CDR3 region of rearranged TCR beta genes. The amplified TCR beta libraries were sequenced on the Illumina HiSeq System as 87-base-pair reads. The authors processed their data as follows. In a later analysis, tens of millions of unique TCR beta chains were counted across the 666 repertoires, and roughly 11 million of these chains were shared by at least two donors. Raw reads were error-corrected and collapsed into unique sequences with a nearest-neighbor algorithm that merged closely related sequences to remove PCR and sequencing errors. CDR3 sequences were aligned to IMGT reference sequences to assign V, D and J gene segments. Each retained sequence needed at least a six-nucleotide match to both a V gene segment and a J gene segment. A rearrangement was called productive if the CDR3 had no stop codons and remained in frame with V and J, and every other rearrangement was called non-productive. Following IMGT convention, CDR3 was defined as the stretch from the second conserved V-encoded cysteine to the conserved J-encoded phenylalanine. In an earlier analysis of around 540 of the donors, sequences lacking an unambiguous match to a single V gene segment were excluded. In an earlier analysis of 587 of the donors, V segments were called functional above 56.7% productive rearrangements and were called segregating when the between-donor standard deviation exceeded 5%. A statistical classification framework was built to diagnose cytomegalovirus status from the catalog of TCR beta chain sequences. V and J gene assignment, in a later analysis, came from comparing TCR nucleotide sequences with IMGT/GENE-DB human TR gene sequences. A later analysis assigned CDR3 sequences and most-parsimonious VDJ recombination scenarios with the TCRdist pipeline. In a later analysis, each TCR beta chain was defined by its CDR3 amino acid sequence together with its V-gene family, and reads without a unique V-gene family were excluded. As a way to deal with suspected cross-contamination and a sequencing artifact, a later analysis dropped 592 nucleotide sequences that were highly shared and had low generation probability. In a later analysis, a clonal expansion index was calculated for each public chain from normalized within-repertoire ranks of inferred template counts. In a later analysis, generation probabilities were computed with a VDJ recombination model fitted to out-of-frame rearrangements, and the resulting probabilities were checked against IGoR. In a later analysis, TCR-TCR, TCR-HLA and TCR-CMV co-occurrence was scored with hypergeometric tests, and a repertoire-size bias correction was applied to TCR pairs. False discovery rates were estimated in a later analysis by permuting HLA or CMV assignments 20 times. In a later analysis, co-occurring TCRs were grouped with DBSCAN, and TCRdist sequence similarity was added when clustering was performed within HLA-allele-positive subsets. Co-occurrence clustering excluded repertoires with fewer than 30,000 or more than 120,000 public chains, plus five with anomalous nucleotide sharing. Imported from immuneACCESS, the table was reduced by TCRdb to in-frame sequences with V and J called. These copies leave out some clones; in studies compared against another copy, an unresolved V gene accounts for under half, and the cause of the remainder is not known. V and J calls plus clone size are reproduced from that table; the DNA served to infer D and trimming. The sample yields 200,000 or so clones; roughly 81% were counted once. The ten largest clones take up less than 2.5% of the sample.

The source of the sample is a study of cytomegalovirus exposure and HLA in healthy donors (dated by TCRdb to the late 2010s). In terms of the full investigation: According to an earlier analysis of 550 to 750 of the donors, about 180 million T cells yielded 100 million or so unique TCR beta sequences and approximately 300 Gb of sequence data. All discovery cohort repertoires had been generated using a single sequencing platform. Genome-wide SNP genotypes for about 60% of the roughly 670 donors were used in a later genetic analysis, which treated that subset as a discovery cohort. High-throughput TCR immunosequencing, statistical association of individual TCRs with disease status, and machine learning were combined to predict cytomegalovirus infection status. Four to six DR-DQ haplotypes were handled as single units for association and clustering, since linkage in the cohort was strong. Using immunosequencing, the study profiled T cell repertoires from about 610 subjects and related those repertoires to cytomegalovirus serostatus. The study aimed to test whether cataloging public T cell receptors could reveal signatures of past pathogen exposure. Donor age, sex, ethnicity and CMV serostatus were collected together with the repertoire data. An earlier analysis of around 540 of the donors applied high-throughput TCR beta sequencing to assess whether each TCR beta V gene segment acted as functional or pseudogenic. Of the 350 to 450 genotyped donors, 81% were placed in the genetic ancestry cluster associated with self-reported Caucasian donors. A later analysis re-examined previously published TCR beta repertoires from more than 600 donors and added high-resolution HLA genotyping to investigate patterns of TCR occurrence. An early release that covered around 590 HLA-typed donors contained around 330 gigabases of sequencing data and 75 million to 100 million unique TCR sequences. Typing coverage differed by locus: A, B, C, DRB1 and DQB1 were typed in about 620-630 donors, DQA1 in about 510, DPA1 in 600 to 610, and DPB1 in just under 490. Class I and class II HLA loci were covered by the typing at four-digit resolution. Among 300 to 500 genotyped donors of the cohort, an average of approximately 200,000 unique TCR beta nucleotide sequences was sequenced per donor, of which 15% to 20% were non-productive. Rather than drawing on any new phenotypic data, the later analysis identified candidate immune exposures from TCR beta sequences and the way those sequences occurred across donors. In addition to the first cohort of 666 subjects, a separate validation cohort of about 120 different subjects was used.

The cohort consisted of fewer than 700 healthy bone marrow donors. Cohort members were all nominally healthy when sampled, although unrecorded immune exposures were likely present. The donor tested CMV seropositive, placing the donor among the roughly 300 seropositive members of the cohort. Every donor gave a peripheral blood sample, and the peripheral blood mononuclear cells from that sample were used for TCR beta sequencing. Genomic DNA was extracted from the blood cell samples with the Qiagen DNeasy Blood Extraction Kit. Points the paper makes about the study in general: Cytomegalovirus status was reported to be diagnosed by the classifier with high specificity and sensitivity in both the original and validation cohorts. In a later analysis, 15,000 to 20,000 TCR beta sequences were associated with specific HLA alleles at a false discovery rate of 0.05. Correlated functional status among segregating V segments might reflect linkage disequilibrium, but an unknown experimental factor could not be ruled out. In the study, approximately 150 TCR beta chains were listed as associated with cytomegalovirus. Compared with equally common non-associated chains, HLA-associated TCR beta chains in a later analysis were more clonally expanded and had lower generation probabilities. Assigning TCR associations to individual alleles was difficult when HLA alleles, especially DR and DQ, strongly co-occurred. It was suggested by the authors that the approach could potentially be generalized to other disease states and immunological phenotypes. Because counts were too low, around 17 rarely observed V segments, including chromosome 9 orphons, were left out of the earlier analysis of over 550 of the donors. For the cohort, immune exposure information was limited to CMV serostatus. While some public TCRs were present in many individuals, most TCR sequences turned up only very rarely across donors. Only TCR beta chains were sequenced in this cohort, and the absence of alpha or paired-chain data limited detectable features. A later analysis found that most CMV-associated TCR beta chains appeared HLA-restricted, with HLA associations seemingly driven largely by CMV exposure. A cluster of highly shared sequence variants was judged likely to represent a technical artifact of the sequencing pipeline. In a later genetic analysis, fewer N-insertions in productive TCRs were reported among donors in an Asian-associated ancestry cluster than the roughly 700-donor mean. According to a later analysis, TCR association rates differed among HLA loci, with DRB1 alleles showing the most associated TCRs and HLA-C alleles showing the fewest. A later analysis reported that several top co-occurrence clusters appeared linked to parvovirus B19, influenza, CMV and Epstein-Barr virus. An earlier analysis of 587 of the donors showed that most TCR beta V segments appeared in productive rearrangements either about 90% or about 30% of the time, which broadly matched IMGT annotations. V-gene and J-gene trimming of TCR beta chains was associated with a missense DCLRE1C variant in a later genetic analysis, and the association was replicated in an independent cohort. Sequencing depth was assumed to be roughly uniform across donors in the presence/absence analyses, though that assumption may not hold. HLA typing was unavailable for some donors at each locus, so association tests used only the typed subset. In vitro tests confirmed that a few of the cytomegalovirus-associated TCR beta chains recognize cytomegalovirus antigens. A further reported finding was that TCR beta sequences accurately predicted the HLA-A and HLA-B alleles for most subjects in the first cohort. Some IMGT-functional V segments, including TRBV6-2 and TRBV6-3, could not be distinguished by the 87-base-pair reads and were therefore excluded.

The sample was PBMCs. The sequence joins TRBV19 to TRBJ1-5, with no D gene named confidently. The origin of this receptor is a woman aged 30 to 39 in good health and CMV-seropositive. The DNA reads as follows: TGTGCCAGTAGTATCCTCCAGGCGATCAATCAGCCCCAGCATTTT. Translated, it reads CASSILQAINQPQHF. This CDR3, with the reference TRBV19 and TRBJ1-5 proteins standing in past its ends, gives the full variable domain DGGITQSPKYLFRKEGQNVTLSCEQNLNHDAMYWYRQDPGQGLRLIYYSQIVNDFQKGDIAEGYSVSREKKESFPLTVTSAQKNPTAFYLCASSILQAINQPQHFGDGTRLSIL.